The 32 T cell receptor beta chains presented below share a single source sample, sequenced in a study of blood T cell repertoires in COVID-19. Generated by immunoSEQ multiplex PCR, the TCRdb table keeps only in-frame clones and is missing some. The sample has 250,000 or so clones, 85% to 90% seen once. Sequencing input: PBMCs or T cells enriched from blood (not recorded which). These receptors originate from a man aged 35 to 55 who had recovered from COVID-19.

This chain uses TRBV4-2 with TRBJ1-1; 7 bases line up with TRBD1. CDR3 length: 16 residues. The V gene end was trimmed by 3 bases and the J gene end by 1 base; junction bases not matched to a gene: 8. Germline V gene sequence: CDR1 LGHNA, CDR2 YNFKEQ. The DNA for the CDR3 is TGTGCCAGCAGCCACATAATGGGACAGACGAACACTGAAGCTTTCTTT. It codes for CASSHIMGQTNTEAFF.

CDR3 region: CAWAGGMDQPQHF. Here the CDR3 DNA reads TGTGCCTGGGCAGGGGGTATGGATCAGCCCCAGCATTTT. The V gene is TRBV30, the J gene TRBJ1-5; 7 bases fit TRBD1. The CDR3 is made up of 13 amino acids. Unmatched junction bases numbered 6, after V lost 5 bases and J lost 5 bases. CDR1 GTSNPN and CDR2 SVGIG come from the germline V gene (reference sequence).

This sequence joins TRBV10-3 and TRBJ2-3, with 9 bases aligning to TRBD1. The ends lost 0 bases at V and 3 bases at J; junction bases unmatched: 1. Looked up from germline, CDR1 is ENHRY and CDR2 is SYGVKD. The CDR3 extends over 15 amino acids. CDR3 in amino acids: CAISESGTGTDTQYF. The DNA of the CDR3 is TGTGCCATCAGTGAGTCTGGGACAGGGACAGATACGCAGTATTTT.

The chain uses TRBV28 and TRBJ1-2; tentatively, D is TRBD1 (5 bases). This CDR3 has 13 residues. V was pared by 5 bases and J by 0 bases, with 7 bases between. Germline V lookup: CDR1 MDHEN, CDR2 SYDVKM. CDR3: CASSMTANYGYTF. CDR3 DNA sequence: TGTGCCAGCAGTATGACAGCTAACTATGGCTACACCTTC.

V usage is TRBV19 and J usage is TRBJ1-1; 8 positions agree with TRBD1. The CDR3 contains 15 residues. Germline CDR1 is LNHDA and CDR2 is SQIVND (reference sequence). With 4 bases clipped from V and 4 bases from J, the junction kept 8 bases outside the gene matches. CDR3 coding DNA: TGTGCCAGTAGTAACGGACAGGGTCGGGGCACTGAAGCTTTCTTT. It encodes CASSNGQGRGTEAFF.

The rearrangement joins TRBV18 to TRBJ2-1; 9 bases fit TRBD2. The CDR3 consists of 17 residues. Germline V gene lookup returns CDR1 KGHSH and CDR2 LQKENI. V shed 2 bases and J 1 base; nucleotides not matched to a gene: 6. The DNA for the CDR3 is TGTGCCAGCTCACCAAAAGGGCTAGCGGGGTCCTACAATGAGCAGTTCTTC. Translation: CASSPKGLAGSYNEQFF.

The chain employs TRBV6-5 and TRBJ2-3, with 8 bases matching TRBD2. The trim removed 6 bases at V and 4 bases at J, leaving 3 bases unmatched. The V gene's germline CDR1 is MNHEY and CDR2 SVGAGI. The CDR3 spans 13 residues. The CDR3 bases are TGTGCCAGCAGGCGGACTAGCCCAGATACGCAGTATTTT. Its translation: CASRRTSPDTQYF.

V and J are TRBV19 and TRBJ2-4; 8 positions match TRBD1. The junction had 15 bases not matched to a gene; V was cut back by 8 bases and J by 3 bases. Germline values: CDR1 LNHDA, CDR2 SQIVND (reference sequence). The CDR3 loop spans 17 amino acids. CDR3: CASSPRATGGGKNIQYF. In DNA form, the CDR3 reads TGTGCCAGTTCTCCAAGAGCCACAGGGGGAGGCAAAAACATTCAGTACTTC.

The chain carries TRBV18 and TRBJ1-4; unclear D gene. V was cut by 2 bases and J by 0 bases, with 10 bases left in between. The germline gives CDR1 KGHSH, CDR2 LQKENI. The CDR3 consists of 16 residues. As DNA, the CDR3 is TGTGCCAGCTCACCAAGTGGTGCGGCAACTAATGAAAAACTGTTTTTT. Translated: CASSPSGAATNEKLFF.

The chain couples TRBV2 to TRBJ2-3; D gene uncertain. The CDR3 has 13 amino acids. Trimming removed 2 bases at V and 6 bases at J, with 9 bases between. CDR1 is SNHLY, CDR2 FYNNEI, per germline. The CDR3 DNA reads TGTGCCAGCAGTGAAAGTTGGCGGGATACGCAGTATTTT. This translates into CASSESWRDTQYF. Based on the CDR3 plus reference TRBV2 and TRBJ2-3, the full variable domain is EPEVTQTPSHQVTQMGQEVILRCVPISNHLYFYWYRQILGQKVEFLVSFYNNEISEKSEIFDDQFSVERPDGSNFTLKIRSTKLEDSAMYFCASSESWRDTQYFGPGTRLTVL.

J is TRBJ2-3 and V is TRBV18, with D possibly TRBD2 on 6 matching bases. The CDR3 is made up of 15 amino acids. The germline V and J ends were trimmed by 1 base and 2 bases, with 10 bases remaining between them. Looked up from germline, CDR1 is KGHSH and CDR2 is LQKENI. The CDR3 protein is CASSPQAGFTDTQYF. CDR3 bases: TGTGCCAGCTCACCACAGGCGGGGTTCACAGATACGCAGTATTTT.

CDR3 coding DNA: TGTGCCAGCAGCTCGGGGGTCTATCAGCCCCAGCATTTT. Its protein is CASSSGVYQPQHF. The chain recombines TRBV7-8 with TRBJ1-5, with D perhaps TRBD1 (5 bases). Trimming stripped 4 bases from V and 5 bases from J, with 9 bases between. Germline assignment: CDR1 SGHVS and CDR2 FQNEAQ. The CDR3 is 13 amino acids.

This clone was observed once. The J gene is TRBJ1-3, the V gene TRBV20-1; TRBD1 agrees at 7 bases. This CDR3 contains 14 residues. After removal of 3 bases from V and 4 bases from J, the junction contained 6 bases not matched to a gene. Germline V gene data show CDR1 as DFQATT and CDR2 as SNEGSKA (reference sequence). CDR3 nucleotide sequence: TGCAGTGCTAGTGCAGGGGGAGCGGGAAACACCATATATTTT. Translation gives CSASAGGAGNTIYF.

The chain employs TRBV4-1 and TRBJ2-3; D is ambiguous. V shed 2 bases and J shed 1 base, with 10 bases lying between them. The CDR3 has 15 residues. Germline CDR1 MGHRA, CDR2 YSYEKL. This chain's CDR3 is CASSQLSSRTDTQYF. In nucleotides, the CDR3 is TGCGCCAGCAGCCAACTTTCCTCCCGCACAGATACGCAGTATTTT.

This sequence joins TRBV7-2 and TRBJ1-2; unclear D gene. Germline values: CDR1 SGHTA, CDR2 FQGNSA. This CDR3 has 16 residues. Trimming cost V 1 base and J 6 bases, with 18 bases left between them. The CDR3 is CASSLVGPAGRDGYTF. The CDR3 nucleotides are TGTGCCAGCAGCTTAGTAGGTCCGGCGGGGAGGGATGGCTACACCTTC.

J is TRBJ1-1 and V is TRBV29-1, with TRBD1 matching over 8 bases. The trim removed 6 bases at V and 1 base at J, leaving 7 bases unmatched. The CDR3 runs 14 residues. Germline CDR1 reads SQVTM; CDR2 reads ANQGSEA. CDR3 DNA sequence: TGCAGCGTCAATCCGGACAGGGCGAACACTGAAGCTTTCTTT. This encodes CSVNPDRANTEAFF.

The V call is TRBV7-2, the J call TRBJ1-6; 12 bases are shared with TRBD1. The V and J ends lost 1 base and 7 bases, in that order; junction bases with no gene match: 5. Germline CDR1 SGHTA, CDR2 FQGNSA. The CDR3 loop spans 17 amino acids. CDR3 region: CASSLEGQGAVNSPLHF. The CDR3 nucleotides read TGTGCCAGCAGCTTAGAGGGACAGGGGGCTGTCAATTCACCCCTCCACTTT.

The CDR3 is CASSLDPAGVNTGELFF. DNA of the CDR3: TGCGCCAGCAGCTTGGATCCAGCGGGGGTTAACACCGGGGAGCTGTTTTTT. This rearrangement joins TRBV5-1 to TRBJ2-2; 8 nucleotides match TRBD2. After removal of 0 bases from V and 2 bases from J, the junction contained 6 bases not matched to a gene. From germline, CDR1 is SGHRS and CDR2 YFSETQ. The CDR3 is 17 amino acids.

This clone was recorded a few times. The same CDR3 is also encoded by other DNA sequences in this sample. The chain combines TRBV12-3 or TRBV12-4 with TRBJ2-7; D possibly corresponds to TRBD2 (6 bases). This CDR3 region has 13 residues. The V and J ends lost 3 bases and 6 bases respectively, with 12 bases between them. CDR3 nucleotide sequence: TGTGCCAGCAGTTTCGGGGGACCCGGCGAGCAGTACTTC. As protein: CASSFGGPGEQYF.

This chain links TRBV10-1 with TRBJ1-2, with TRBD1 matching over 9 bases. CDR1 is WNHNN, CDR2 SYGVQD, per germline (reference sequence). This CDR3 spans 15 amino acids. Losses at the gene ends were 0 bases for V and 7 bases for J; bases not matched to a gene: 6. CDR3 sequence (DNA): TGCGCCAGCAGTGAGTCTCGGACAGGGGTATTTGGCTACACCTTC. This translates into CASSESRTGVFGYTF.

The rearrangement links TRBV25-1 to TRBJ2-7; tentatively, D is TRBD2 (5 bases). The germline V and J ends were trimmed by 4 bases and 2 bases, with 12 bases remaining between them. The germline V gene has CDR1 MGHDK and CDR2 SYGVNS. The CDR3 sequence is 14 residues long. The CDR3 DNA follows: TGTGCCAGCAGTGTTACGAGCGGAGCCTACGAGCAGTACTTC. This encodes CASSVTSGAYEQYF.

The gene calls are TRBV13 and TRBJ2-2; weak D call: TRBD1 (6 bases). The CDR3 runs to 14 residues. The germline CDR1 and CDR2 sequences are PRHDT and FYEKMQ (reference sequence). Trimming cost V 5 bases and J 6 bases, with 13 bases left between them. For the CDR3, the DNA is TGTGCCAGCAGCCTACCCTACAGGGCCGGGGAGCTGTTTTTT. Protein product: CASSLPYRAGELFF.

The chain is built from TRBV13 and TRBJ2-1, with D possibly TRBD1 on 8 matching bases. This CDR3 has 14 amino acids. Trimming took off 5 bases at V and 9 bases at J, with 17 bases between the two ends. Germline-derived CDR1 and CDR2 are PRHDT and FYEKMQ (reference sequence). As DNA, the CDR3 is TGTGCCAGCAGCCGTGGACAGGGAGGGGGTGAGCAGTTCTTC. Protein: CASSRGQGGGEQFF.

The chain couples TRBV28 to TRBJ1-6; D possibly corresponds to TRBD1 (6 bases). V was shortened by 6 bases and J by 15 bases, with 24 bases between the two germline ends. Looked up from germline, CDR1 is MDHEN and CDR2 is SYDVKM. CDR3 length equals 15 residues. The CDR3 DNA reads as TGTGCCAGCAGCGGTATACAGGGTTCGTATACCGACCTCCACTTT. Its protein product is CASSGIQGSYTDLHF.

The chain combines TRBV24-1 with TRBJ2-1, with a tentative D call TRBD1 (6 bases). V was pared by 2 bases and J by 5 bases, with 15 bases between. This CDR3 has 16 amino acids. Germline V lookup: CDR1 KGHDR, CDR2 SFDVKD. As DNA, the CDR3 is TGTGCCACCAGTGATTCGAGCAGGGGTACCGACAATGAGCAGTTCTTC. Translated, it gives CATSDSSRGTDNEQFF.

CDR3 nucleotides: TGTGCCAGCAGCGCTACGGACAGAAGGAACACTGAAGCTTTCTTT. Translating it yields CASSATDRRNTEAFF. The chain has TRBV7-3 and TRBJ1-1, with D possibly TRBD1 on 6 matching bases. The germline CDR1 and CDR2 sequences are SGHTA and FQGTGA. V lost 5 bases to trimming and J lost 1 base, with 14 bases between them. The CDR3 covers 15 residues.

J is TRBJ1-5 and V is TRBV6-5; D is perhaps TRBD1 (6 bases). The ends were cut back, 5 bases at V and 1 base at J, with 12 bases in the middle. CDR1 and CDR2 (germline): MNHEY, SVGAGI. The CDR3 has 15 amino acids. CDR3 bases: TGTGCCAGCAGTCGGAAGGGGGAAAGCAATCAGCCCCAGCATTTT. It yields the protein CASSRKGESNQPQHF.

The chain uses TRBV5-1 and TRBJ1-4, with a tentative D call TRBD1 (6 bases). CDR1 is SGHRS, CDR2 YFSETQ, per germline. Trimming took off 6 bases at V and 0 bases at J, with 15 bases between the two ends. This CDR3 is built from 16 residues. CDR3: CASNRGGPATNEKLFF. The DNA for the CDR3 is TGCGCCAGCAATCGGGGGGGCCCAGCAACTAATGAAAAACTGTTTTTT.

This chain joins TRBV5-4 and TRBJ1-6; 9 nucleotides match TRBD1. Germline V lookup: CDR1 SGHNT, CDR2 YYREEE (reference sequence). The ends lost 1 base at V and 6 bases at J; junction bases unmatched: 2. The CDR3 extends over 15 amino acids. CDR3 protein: CASSLPTGGNSPLHF. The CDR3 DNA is TGTGCCAGCAGCTTGCCGACAGGGGGTAATTCACCCCTCCACTTT.

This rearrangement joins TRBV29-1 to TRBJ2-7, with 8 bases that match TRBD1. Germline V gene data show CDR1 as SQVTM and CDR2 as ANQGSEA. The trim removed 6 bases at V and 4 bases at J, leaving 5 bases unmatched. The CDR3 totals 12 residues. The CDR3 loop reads CSVWTGLYEQYF. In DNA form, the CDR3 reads TGCAGCGTCTGGACAGGGCTTTACGAGCAGTACTTC.

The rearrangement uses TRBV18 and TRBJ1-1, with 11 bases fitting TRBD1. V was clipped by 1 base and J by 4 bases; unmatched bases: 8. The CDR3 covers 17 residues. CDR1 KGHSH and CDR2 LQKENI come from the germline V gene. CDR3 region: CASSPRETGTGGTEAFF. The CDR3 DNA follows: TGTGCCAGCTCACCACGAGAAACCGGGACAGGGGGCACTGAAGCTTTCTTT.

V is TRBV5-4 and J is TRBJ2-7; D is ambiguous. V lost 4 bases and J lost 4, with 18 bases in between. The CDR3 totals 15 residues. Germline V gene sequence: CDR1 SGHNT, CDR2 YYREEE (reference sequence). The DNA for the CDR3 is TGTGCCAGCAGCCCGGCGCCAGGTAATGGATACGAGCAGTACTTC. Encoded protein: CASSPAPGNGYEQYF.